This T cell receptor (beta chain) was found in a study of T cell repertoires in cytomegalovirus infection. TCRdb called the reads again in MiXCR, with one record for every CDR3 protein. In the table there are approximately 390,000 distinct CDR3 sequences, about 34% of which are singletons. There are 13 residues in the CDR3. In germline, CDR1 is MDHEN, CDR2 SYDVKM. In regard to this clonotype: Its antigen remains unidentified. A read error may produce the germline difference seen at one junction end.

Sequences were derived from cultured PBMCs, sampled from culture after CMV antigen stimulation. The chain carries TRBV28 and TRBJ1-1; D is uncertain. The sequence was collected from a human donor in good health (CMV status not recorded). Some clones in this sample may be carry-over from other donors' samples. The CDR3 DNA reads TGTTCCAGCACCGGCCGGCAGAGGTCGGAAGCTTTCTTT. Its protein product is CSSTGRQRSEAFF.